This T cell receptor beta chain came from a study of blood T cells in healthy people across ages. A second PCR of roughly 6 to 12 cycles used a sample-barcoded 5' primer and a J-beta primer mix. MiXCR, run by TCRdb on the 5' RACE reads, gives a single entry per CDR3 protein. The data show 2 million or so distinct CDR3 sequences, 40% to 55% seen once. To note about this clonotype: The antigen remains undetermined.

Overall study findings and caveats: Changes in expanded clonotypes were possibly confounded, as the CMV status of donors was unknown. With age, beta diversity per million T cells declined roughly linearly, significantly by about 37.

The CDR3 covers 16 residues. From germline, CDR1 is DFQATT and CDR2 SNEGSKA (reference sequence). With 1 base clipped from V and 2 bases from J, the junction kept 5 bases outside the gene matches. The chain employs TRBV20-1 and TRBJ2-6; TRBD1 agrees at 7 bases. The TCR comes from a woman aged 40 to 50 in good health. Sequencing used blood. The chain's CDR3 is CSARVLGGTGANVLTF. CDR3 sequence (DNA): TGCAGTGCTAGAGTCTTAGGGGGCACTGGGGCCAACGTCCTGACTTTC.